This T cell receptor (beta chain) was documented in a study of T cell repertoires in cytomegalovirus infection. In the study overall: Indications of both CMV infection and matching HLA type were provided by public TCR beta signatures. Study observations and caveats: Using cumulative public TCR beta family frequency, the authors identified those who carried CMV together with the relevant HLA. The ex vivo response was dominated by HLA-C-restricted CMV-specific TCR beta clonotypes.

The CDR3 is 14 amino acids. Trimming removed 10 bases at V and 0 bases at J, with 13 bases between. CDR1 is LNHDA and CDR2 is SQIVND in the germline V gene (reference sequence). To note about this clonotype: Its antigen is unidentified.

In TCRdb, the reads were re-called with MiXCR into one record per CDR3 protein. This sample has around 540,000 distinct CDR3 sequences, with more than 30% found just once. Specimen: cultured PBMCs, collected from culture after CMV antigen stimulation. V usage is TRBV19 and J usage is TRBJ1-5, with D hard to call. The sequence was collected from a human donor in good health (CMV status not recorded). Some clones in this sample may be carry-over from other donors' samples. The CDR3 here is CATRERASNQPQHF. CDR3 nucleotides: TGTGCCACGAGAGAGAGGGCTAGCAATCAGCCCCAGCATTTT.